Given below is one T cell receptor (beta chain) in context. Its antigen is unknown. From each donor, an approximately 2.4 ml peripheral blood sample was collected into PAXgene tubes and kept at -80 degrees C. Without any T cell sorting, total RNA was extracted from whole blood using the PAXgene blood miRNA kit on an automated QIAcube. Deep TCRalpha and TCRbeta repertoire profiling with unique molecular barcoding was performed on peripheral blood of monozygotic twin pairs concordant or discordant for inflammatory bowel disease. Smoking habits were recorded for all twin pairs, and each individual was classified as a current, former or never smoker. The method was 5' RACE. Each TCR library was prepared from about 4,000 ng of total RNA. cDNA was synthesized with SMARTScribe reverse transcriptase in eight separate reactions per sample. During cDNA synthesis, unique molecular identifiers containing a 6-nucleotide sample barcode were introduced by template switching. TCRalpha and TCRbeta cDNA was amplified by two nested PCRs of roughly 16 and 10 cycles, with bead purification after each PCR. Before amplification, cDNA was treated with uracil DNA-glycosylase and purified using the QIAquick PCR purification kit. The second PCR added Illumina TruSeq-compatible adapters along with sample-specific barcodes. TapeStation and Qubit were used to check library quality and concentration, and 4 to 6 ng of each library went into the pool. The pooled libraries were sequenced with 2 x 100 bp reads and custom sequencing primers on an Illumina HiSeq2500 single-index Rapid Run. The study's own analysis went as follows. MiGEC version 1.2.6 was used for UMI-based consensus assembly to correct PCR and sequencing errors. MiXCR version 2.1.1 was used to carry out V(D)J alignment, clonotype assembly and CDR3 extraction. Gene usage, clonotype sharing and MAIT/NKT TCR abundance were normalised by analysing the top 1000, 10 000 and 20 000 clonotypes per sample. After downsampling to 27 000 UMIs, diversity was calculated as the inverse Simpson index using the vegan R package. Paired Mann-Whitney U tests were applied to discordant twin pairs, and Benjamini-Hochberg correction was used for multiple testing. TCRdb reprocessed the reads, so every CDR3 protein sequence counts as one entry and DNA is not shown. TCRdb, not the original authors, processed these V and J calls. The sample table includes some 170,000 distinct CDR3 sequences. The ten largest account for approximately 7% of the sample.

CDR1 and CDR2 are read off the germline V gene (reference sequence) as SEHNR and FQNEAQ. From the cysteine up to the phenylalanine, the CDR3 has a length of 14 residues. No DNA was logged. The sample comes from a study of monozygotic twins with inflammatory bowel disease (dated by TCRdb to the late 2010s). Concerning the study at large: A total of about 28 monozygotic twin pairs were included in the full study, comprising nine German pairs (four IBD-concordant, five IBD-discordant) and 19 IBD-discordant Danish pairs. The search for disease-associated traits relied mainly on comparing IBD patients with their genetically identical healthy co-twins within discordant pairs. Each individual had, on average, about 151 000 unique TCRalpha sequences and 181 000 unique TCRbeta sequences available for analysis.

General study outcomes and caveats: Repertoire similarity did not differ between concordant and discordant twins, which could be due to limited statistical power. Because patients received different immunosuppressive treatments, the repertoires may have picked up extra background noise and variability between individuals. A decrease in TCRbeta repertoire diversity, as measured by inverse Simpson index, was observed in IBD patients compared with their healthy co-twins. No single strong signal or clonotype linked to IBD turned up in the results, so the idea that one exists was not supported. Compared with healthy twins, IBD patients shared fewer clonotypes with other individuals, and the difference was most pronounced in patients with signs of disease activity. Different T cell subtypes could not be distinguished in the analysis.

This clonotype originated in a human donor with ulcerative colitis or Crohn's disease, or a healthy co-twin of an affected twin (not recorded which). Sequencing was performed on blood. The sequence links TRBV7-9 to TRBJ2-5; TCRdb selects TRBD1, and the lack of DNA leaves this call unchecked. The CDR3 reads CASSFATGQETQYF.